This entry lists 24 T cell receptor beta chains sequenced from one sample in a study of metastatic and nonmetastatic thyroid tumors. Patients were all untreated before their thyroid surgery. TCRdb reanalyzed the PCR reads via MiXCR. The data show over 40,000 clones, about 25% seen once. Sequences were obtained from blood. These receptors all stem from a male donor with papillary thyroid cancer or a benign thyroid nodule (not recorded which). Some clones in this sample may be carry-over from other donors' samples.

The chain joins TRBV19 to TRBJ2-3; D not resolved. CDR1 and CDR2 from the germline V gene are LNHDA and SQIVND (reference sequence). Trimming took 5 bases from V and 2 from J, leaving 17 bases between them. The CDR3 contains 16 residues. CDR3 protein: CASSSGTWTPTDTQYF. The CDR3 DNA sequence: TGTGCCAGTAGTTCCGGTACATGGACCCCCACAGATACGCAGTATTTT.

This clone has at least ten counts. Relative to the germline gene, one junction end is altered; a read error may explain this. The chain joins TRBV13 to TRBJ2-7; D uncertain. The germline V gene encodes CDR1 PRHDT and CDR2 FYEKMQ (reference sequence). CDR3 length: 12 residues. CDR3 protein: CASSSEVGILHF. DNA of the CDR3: TGTGCCAGCAGCTCCGAAGTGGGCATTTTGCACTTC.

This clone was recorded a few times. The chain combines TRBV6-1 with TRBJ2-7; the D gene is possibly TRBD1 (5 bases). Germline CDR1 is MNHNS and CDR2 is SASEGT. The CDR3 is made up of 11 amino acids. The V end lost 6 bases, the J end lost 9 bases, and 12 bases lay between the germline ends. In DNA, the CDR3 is TGTGCCAGCAGCAATGGGGCCGTGCAGTACTTC. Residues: CASSNGAVQYF.

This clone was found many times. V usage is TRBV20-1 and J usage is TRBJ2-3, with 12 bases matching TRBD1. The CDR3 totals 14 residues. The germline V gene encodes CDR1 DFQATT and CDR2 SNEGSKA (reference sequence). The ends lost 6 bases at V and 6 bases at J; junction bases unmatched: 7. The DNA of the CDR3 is TGCAGTGCCTCCGGGACAGGGGGCGCGGATACGCAGTATTTT. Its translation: CSASGTGGADTQYF.

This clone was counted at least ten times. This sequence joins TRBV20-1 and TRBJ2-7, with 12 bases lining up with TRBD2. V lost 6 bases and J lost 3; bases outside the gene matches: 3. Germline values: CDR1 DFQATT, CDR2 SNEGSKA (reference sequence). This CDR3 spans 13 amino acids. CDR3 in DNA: TGCAGTGCCTCTAGCGGGAGGGTCTACGAGCAGTACTTC. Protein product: CSASSGRVYEQYF.

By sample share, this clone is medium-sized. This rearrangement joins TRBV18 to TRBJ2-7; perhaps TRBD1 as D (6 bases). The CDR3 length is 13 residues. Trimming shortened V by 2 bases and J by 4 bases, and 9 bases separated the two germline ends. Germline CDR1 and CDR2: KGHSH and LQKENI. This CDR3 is CASSPGGPYEQYF. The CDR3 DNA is TGTGCCAGCTCACCAGGGGGCCCTTACGAGCAGTACTTC.

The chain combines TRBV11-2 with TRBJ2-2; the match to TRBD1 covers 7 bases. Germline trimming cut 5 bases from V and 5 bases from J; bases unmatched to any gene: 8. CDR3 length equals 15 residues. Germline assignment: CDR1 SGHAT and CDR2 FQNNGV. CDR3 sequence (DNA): TGTGCCAGCAGCCCGAGGGGGCGCGGAACCGGGGAGCTGTTTTTT. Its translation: CASSPRGRGTGELFF.

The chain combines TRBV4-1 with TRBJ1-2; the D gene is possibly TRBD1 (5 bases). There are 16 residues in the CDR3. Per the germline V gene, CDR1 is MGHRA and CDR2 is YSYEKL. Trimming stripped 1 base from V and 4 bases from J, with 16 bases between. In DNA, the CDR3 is TGCGCCAGCAGCCAAGGACAAACCCGGACAACCTATGGCTACACCTTC. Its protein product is CASSQGQTRTTYGYTF.

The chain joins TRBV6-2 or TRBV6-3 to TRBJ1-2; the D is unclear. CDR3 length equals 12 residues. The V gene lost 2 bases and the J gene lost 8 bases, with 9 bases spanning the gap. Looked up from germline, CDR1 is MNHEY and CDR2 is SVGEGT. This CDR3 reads CASSYGPSGYTF. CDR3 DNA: TGTGCCAGCAGTTACGGGCCCTCCGGCTACACCTTC.

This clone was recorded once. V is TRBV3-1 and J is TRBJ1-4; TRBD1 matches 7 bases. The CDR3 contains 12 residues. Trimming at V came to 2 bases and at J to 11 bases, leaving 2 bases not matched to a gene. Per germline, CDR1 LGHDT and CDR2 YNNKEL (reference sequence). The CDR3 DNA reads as TGTGCCAGCAGCCAACAGGGGGAGAAACTGTTTTTT. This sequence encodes CASSQQGEKLFF.

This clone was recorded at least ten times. CDR3: CASSLVRFGYGYEQYF. The CDR3 DNA is TGTGCCAGCAGCTTAGTAAGGTTTGGGTACGGTTACGAGCAGTACTTC. The rearrangement uses TRBV7-2 and TRBJ2-7; D call uncertain. The CDR3 is made up of 16 amino acids. CDR1 SGHTA and CDR2 FQGNSA come from the germline V gene. V was pared by 1 base and J by 4 bases, with 17 bases between.

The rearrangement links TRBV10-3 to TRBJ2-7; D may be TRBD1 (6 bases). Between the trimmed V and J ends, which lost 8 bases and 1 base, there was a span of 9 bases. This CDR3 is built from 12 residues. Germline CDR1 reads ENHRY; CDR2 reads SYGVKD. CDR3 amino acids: CAIAGQSYEQYF. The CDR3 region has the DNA TGTGCCATCGCAGGACAGTCCTACGAGCAGTACTTC.

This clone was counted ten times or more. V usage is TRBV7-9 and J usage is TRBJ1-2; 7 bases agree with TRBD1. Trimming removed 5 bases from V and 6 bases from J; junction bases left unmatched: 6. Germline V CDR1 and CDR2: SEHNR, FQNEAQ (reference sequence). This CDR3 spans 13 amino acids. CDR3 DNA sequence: TGTGCCAGCAGCCGAGACAGGGCAGATGGCTACACCTTC. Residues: CASSRDRADGYTF.

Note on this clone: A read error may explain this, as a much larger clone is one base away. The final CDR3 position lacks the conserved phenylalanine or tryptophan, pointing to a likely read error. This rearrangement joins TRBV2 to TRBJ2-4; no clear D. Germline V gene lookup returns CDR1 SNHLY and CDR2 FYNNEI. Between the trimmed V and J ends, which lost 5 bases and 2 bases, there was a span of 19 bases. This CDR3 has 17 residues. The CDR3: CASSRNPKSWTKNIQYS. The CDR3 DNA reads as TGTGCCAGCAGTCGAAATCCTAAATCGTGGACCAAAAACATTCAGTACTCC.

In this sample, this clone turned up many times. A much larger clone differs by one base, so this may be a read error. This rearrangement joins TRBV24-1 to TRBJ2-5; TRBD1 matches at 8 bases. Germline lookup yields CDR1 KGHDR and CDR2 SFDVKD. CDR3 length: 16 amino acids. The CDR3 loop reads CATSDFSRGRGETRYF. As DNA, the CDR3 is TGTGCCACCAGTGATTTTTCCAGGGGGCGAGGGGAGACCCGGTACTTC.

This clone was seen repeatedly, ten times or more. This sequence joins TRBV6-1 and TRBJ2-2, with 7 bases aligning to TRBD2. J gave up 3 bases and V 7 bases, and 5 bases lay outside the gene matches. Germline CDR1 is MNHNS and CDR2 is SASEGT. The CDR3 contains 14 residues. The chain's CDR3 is CASTRGGHTGELFF. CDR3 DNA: TGTGCCAGCACCCGCGGGGGACACACCGGGGAGCTGTTTTTT.

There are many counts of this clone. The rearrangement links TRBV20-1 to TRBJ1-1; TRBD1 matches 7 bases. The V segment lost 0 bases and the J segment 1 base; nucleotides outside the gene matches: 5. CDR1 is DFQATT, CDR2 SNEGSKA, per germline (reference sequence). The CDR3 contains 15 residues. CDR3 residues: CSAREGGGRNTEAFF. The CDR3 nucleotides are TGCAGTGCTAGAGAAGGGGGCGGGAGGAACACTGAAGCTTTCTTT.

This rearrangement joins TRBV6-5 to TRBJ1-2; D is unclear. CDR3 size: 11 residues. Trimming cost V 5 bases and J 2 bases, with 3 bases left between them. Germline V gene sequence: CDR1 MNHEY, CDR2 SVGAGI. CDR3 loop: CASSNNYGYTF. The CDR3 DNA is TGTGCCAGCAGTAACAACTATGGCTACACCTTC.

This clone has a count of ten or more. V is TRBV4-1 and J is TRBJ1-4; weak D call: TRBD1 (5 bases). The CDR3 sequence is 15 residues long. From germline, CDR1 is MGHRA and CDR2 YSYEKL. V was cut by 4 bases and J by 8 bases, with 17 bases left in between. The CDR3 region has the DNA TGCGCCAGCAGCCTCTGGGGCGGGCGGGGAGAAAAACTGTTTTTT. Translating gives CASSLWGGRGEKLFF.

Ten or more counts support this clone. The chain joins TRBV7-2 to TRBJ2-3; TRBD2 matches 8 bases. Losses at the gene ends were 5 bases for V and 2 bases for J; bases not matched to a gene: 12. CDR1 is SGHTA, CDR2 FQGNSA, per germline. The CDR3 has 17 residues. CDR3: CASSPVNTGGVTDTQYF. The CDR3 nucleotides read TGTGCCAGCAGCCCCGTTAATACGGGAGGGGTCACAGATACGCAGTATTTT. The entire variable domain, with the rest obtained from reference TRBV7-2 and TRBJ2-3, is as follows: GAGVSQSPSNKVTEKGKDVELRCDPISGHTALYWYRQSLGQGLEFLIYFQGNSAPDKSGLPSDRFSAERTGGSVSTLTIQRTQQEDSAVYLCASSPVNTGGVTDTQYFGPGTRLTVL.

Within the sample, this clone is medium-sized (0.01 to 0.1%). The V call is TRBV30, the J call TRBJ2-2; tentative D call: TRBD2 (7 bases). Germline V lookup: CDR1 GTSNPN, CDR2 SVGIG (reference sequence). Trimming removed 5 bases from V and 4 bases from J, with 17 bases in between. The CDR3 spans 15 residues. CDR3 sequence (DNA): TGTGCCTGGCGGAGGAGGGGGGGAGGCACCGGGGAGCTGTTTTTT. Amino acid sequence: CAWRRRGGGTGELFF.

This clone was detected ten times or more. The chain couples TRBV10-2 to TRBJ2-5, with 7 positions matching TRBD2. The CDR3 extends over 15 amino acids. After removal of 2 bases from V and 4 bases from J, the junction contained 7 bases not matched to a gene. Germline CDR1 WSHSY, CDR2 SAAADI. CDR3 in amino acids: CASSEPRGGSETQYF. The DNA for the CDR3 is TGCGCCAGCAGTGAGCCGAGGGGAGGGTCAGAGACCCAGTACTTC.

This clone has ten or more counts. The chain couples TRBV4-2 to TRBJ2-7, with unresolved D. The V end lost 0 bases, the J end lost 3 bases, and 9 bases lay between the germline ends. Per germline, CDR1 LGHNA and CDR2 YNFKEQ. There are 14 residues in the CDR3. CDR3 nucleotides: TGTGCCAGCAGCCAAGATATTTCGCTCTACGAGCAGTACTTC. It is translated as CASSQDISLYEQYF.

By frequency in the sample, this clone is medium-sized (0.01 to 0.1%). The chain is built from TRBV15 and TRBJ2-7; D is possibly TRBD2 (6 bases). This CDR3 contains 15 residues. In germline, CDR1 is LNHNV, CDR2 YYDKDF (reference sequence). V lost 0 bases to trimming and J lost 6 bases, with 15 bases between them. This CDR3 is CATSRDLSSGGEQYF. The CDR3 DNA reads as TGTGCCACCAGCAGAGATCTCAGTTCCGGGGGCGAGCAGTACTTC.